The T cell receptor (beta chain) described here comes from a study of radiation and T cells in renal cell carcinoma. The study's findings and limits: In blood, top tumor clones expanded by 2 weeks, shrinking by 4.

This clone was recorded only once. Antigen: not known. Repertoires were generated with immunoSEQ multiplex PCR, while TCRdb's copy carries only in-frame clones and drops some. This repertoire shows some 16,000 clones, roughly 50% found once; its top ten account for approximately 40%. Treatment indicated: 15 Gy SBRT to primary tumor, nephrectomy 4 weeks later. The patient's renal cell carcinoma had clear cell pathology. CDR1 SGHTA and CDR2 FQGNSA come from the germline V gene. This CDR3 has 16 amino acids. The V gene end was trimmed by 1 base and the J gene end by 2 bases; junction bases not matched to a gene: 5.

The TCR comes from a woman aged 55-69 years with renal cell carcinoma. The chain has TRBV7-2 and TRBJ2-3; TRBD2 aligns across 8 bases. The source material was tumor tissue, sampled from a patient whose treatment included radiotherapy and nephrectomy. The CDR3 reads CASSLVAGGATDTQYF. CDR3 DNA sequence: TGTGCCAGCAGCTTAGTGGCCGGGGGGGCCACAGATACGCAGTATTTT.